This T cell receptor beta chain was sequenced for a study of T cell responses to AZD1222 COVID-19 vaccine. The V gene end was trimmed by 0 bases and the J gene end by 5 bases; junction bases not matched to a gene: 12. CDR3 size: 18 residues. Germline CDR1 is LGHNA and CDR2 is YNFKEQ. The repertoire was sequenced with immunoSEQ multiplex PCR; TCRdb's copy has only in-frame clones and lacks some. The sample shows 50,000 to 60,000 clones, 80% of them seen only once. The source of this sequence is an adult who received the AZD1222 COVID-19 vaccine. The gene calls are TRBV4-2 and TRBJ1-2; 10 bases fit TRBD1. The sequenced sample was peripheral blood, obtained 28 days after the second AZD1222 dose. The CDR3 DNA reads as TGTGCCAGCAGCCAAGAGACAAATCCCGGGACAGGGGTTTATGGCTACACCTTC. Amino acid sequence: CASSQETNPGTGVYGYTF.